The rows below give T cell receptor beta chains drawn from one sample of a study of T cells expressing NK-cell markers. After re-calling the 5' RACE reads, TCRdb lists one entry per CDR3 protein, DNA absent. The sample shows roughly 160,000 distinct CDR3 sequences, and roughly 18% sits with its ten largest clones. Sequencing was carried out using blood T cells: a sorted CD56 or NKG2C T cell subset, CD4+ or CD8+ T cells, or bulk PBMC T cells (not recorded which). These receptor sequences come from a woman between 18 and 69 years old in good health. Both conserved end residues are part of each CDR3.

CDR3: CASSLQAWRGVGETQYF; V: TRBV5-1; J: TRBJ2-5
CDR3: CASSKLKGSYEQYF; V: TRBV21-1; J: TRBJ2-7
CDR3: CASSASWGDPINTQYF; V: TRBV7-2; J: TRBJ2-3
CDR3: CASRRDHGGSYEQYF; V: TRBV27; J: TRBJ2-7
CDR3: CASRLSTVFTDTQYF; V: TRBV12-3/TRBV12-4; J: TRBJ2-3
CDR3: CASSLPGHQPQHF; V: TRBV5-5; J: TRBJ1-5
CDR3: CAISEPRRTSGGHYNEQFF; V: TRBV10-3; J: TRBJ2-1
CDR3: CASSLGGLVDNEQFF; V: TRBV27; J: TRBJ2-1
CDR3: CASSPAKTQYF; V: TRBV18; J: TRBJ2-5
CDR3: CASSDGTFYNEQFF; V: TRBV9; J: TRBJ2-1
CDR3: CATSKDRVRNQPQHF; V: TRBV15; J: TRBJ1-5
CDR3: CASSVGNRDEQYF; V: TRBV9; J: TRBJ2-7
CDR3: CASGRSGAEQFF; V: TRBV27; J: TRBJ2-1
CDR3: CASSNGLAGPTDTQYF; V: TRBV3-1; J: TRBJ2-3
CDR3: CASSTQGARNSPLHF; V: TRBV6-1; J: TRBJ1-6
CDR3: CASSVEGRTNEKLFF; V: TRBV6-1; J: TRBJ1-4
CDR3: CSAIHRAQLQETQYF; V: TRBV20-1; J: TRBJ2-5
CDR3: CASSELGTGTNTDTQYF; V: TRBV25-1; J: TRBJ2-3
CDR3: CASSTGQAGEVKLFF; V: TRBV5-1; J: TRBJ1-4
CDR3: CASRPGTGAVTDTQYF; V: TRBV5-4; J: TRBJ2-3
CDR3: CASSLAMNTDTQYF; V: TRBV7-9; J: TRBJ2-3
CDR3: CSAQAGNEKLFF; V: TRBV29-1; J: TRBJ1-4
CDR3: CSATGPGELFF; V: TRBV20-1; J: TRBJ2-2
CDR3: CASSLDSGVDAEAFF; V: TRBV5-1; J: TRBJ1-1
CDR3: CATSDLPGQGTGYNEQFF; V: TRBV24-1; J: TRBJ2-1
CDR3: CATQVVDTGELFF; V: TRBV12-3/TRBV12-4; J: TRBJ2-2
CDR3: CSARSGSGNTIYF; V: TRBV20-1; J: TRBJ1-3
CDR3: CASSGTGIHEKLFF; V: TRBV19; J: TRBJ1-4
CDR3: CASTLRWGGNQPQHF; V: TRBV7-2; J: TRBJ1-5
CDR3: CASTTTGRNSPLHF; V: TRBV12-3/TRBV12-4; J: TRBJ1-6
CDR3: CASSPQGAHEQYF; V: TRBV7-3; J: TRBJ2-7
CDR3: CASSPLRDREQYF; V: TRBV5-6; J: TRBJ2-7
CDR3: CASRSTSGSYTDTQYF; V: TRBV4-2; J: TRBJ2-3
CDR3: CASSQEMGREATSGQFF; V: TRBV4-2; J: TRBJ2-1
CDR3: CASRRGGLADTQYF; V: TRBV6-2/TRBV6-3; J: TRBJ2-3